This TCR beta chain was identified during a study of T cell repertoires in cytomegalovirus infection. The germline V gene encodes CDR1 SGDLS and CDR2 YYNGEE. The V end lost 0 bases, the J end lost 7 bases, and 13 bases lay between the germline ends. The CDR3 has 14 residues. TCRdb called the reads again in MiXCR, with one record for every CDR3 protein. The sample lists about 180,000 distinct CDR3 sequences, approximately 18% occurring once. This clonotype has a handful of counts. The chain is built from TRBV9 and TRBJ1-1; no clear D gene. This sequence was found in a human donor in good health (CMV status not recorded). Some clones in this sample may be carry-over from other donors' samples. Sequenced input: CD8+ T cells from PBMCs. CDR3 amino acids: CASSVEEGKNEAFF. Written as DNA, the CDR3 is TGTGCCAGCAGCGTAGAGGAAGGAAAGAATGAAGCTTTCTTT.